The 31 T cell receptor beta chains presented below share a single source sample, sequenced in a study of T-cell reconstitution after alpha-beta-depleted transplantation in children. Unique molecular identifiers featured in how the TCRbeta library was prepared. Each CDR3 protein is one row after TCRdb ran MiXCR on the PCR reads. This table has about 420,000 distinct CDR3 sequences, around 15% appearing once. The sample was PBMCs, mostly from graft donor cells, taken 360 days after TCRalphabeta/CD19-depleted stem cell transplant. These receptor sequences come from a boy younger than two who had a stem cell transplant for Wiskott-Aldrich syndrome, so the T cells may come from the graft donor.

This clonotype was seen at least ten times. In DNA form, the CDR3 reads TGTGCCAGCAGTCCGACAGGATATAGCAATCAGCCCCAGCATTTT. Protein: CASSPTGYSNQPQHF. The rearrangement uses TRBV6-5 and TRBJ1-5; D may be TRBD1 (6 bases). The CDR3 contains 15 residues. Between the trimmed V and J ends, which lost 5 bases and 0 bases, there was a span of 11 bases. The germline V gene has CDR1 MNHEY and CDR2 SVGAGI.

This clonotype was counted a few times. This chain joins TRBV4-1 and TRBJ2-7; 7 bases line up with TRBD2. V dropped 0 bases and J dropped 4; count of bases not matched to a gene: 9. Per the germline V gene, CDR1 is MGHRA and CDR2 is YSYEKL. The CDR3 sequence is 16 residues long. DNA of the CDR3: TGCGCCAGCAGCCAAGATAACCGGGGGGTTGATTACGAGCAGTACTTC. Translated: CASSQDNRGVDYEQYF.

The genes are TRBV12-3 or TRBV12-4 and TRBJ2-7, with D possibly TRBD1 on 6 matching bases. Trimming took off 6 bases at V and 4 bases at J, with 10 bases between the two ends. The CDR3 extends over 12 amino acids. The CDR3, as DNA: TGTGCCAGCAGAGTCGGACAGTACGAGCAGTACTTC. Its translation is CASRVGQYEQYF.

Remarks on this clonotype: Its ends do not fully match the called genes, so a read error is possible. The J gene is TRBJ1-4, the V gene TRBV7-9, with D unclear. The length of the CDR3 is 15 residues. Germline V gene lookup returns CDR1 SEHNR and CDR2 FQNEAQ (reference sequence). CDR3 loop: CASSVDSATNEKLVF. The CDR3 bases are TGTGCCAGCAGCGTAGACTCGGCAACTAATGAAAAACTGGTTTTT.

This clonotype appeared a few times. The chain has TRBV12-3 or TRBV12-4 and TRBJ2-7; D is perhaps TRBD2 (5 bases). The CDR3 is 14 amino acids. The V gene lost 6 bases and the J gene lost 3 bases, with 15 bases spanning the gap. CDR3 sequence reads: CASSPGLPNYEQYF. In DNA, the CDR3 is TGTGCCAGCAGCCCTGGACTTCCCAACTACGAGCAGTACTTC.

The V and J genes are TRBV18 and TRBJ2-3; D is ambiguous. The germline V and J ends were trimmed by 2 bases and 1 base, with 10 bases remaining between them. CDR3 length: 15 residues. Germline assignment: CDR1 KGHSH and CDR2 LQKENI. The CDR3 spells CASSPGRIGTDTQYF. The CDR3 nucleotides are TGTGCCAGCTCACCAGGCAGGATAGGCACAGATACGCAGTATTTT. Variable domain in full (rest from reference TRBV18 and TRBJ2-3): NAGVMQNPRHLVRRRGQEARLRCSPMKGHSHVYWYRQLPEEGLKFMVYLQKENIIDESGMPKERFSAEFPKEGPSILRIQQVVRGDSAAYFCASSPGRIGTDTQYFGPGTRLTVL.

This clonotype was counted a few times. The chain joins TRBV5-1 to TRBJ2-2, with TRBD2 matching over 8 bases. The CDR3 has 18 amino acids. Trimming at V came to 0 bases and at J to 4 bases, leaving 11 bases not matched to a gene. Germline CDR1 reads SGHRS; CDR2 reads YFSETQ. The CDR3 region is CASSLASGLGRFTGELFF. Written as DNA, the CDR3 is TGCGCCAGCAGCTTGGCCTCGGGACTAGGTCGATTCACCGGGGAGCTGTTTTTT.

A few counts support this clonotype. The rearrangement joins TRBV3-1 to TRBJ2-2; D might be TRBD2 (5 bases). The CDR3 is 15 residues long. From germline, CDR1 is LGHDT and CDR2 YNNKEL (reference sequence). The V end was cut by 0 bases, the J end by 6 bases, with 11 bases between. CDR3 loop: CASSQEGIASGELFF. The CDR3 DNA is TGTGCCAGCAGCCAAGAGGGGATAGCGTCCGGGGAGCTGTTTTTT. The variable domain in full, completed from reference TRBV3-1 and TRBJ2-2, reads DTAVSQTPKYLVTQMGNDKSIKCEQNLGHDTMYWYKQDSKKFLKIMFSYNNKELIINETVPNRFSPKSPDKAHLNLHINSLELGDSAVYFCASSQEGIASGELFFGEGSRLTVL.

The rearrangement joins TRBV20-1 to TRBJ2-3; no clear D. With 7 bases removed from V and 3 bases from J, the gap between germline ends came to 8 bases. The CDR3 has 11 residues. Germline CDR1 and CDR2: DFQATT and SNEGSKA (reference sequence). Written as DNA, the CDR3 is TGCAGTGGGGCCCAAACAGATACGCAGTATTTT. Protein product: CSGAQTDTQYF.

This clonotype was counted between two and nine times. The chain links TRBV6-1 to TRBJ2-6, with D possibly TRBD2 on 5 matching bases. The V gene lost 5 bases and the J gene lost 1 base, with 9 bases spanning the gap. CDR1 and CDR2 (germline): MNHNS, SASEGT. The CDR3 totals 15 residues. The CDR3 sequence: CASSRRTSGANVLTF. CDR3 coding DNA: TGTGCCAGCAGTCGGCGGACTTCTGGGGCCAACGTCCTGACTTTC.

The V gene is TRBV20-1, the J gene TRBJ2-5; TRBD2 matches at 12 bases. Germline loops: CDR1 DFQATT, CDR2 SNEGSKA (reference sequence). J lost 5 bases, V lost 2 bases, and 9 bases had no gene match. This CDR3 is 16 amino acids long. The CDR3 sequence is CSARRASGRAMETQYF. As DNA, the CDR3 is TGCAGTGCTAGAAGGGCTAGCGGGAGGGCCATGGAGACCCAGTACTTC.

This clonotype appeared a few times. The genes are TRBV5-1 and TRBJ1-5; no reliable D call. Trimming shortened V by 0 bases and J by 4 bases, and 8 bases separated the two germline ends. Looked up from germline, CDR1 is SGHRS and CDR2 is YFSETQ. The CDR3 extends over 14 amino acids. The CDR3 DNA is TGCGCCAGCAGCTTGGACAGTTCTAATCAGCCCCAGCATTTT. It encodes CASSLDSSNQPQHF.

The rearrangement joins TRBV28 to TRBJ2-7; perhaps D is TRBD1 or TRBD2 (5 bases each). The germline gives CDR1 MDHEN, CDR2 SYDVKM. Trimming pared 8 bases from V and 0 bases from J, leaving 17 bases between. The CDR3 is 15 amino acids. Written as DNA, the CDR3 is TGTGCCAGCGCAGGGACGGGGACGAGCTCCTACGAGCAGTACTTC. Translating gives CASAGTGTSSYEQYF.

On this clonotype itself: At one end, the junction sequence differs from germline, possibly due to a read error. The V call is TRBV20-1, the J call TRBJ2-7; 13 positions agree with TRBD2. The CDR3 has 16 amino acids. CDR1 and CDR2 from the germline V gene are DFQATT and SNEGSKA (reference sequence). CDR3 DNA: TGCTGTGCTAAGGGGACTAGCGGGAAATTGTCCTACGAGCAGTACTTC. Translation gives CCAKGTSGKLSYEQYF.

This clonotype was seen only a few times. V and J are TRBV27 and TRBJ2-5; 9 bases agree with TRBD1. V shed 5 bases and J 9 bases; nucleotides not matched to a gene: 13. The CDR3 has 15 amino acids. The V gene's germline CDR1 is MNHEY and CDR2 SMNVEV (reference sequence). CDR3 sequence (DNA): TGTGCCAGCAGTCCTCGGGACAGGGCCCCGGGGGCCCAGTACTTC. It is translated as CASSPRDRAPGAQYF.

V and J are TRBV20-1 and TRBJ2-7; D ambiguous. The germline gives CDR1 DFQATT, CDR2 SNEGSKA (reference sequence). This CDR3 comprises 14 residues. With 6 bases removed from V and 0 bases from J, the gap between germline ends came to 15 bases. This CDR3 is CSARNRAPSYEQYF. In DNA, the CDR3 is TGCAGTGCCAGGAACCGGGCCCCCTCCTACGAGCAGTACTTC.

This clonotype has just a few counts. This sequence joins TRBV24-1 and TRBJ2-5; D might be TRBD2 (5 bases). The germline gives CDR1 KGHDR, CDR2 SFDVKD. Between the trimmed V and J ends, which lost 0 bases and 5 bases, there was a span of 9 bases. This CDR3 has 14 amino acids. CDR3 amino acids: CATSDLHRGETQYF. The DNA of the CDR3 is TGTGCCACCAGTGATTTGCACCGAGGGGAGACCCAGTACTTC.

This clonotype has a handful of counts. V usage is TRBV5-1 and J usage is TRBJ2-4; D remains unclear. Trimming stripped 1 base from V and 0 bases from J, with 5 bases between. The CDR3 extends over 14 amino acids. Germline-derived CDR1 and CDR2 are SGHRS and YFSETQ. CDR3 sequence: CASSLRPAKNIQYF. CDR3 coding DNA: TGCGCCAGCAGCTTGAGGCCAGCCAAAAACATTCAGTACTTC.

This clonotype was detected ten times or more. This chain links TRBV29-1 with TRBJ2-1; tentatively, D is TRBD1 or TRBD2 (5 bases each). The CDR3 runs 13 residues. The germline V and J ends were trimmed by 7 bases and 12 bases, with 22 bases remaining between them. Germline CDR1 reads SQVTM; CDR2 reads ANQGSEA. CDR3 amino acids: CSAHGRPSGGQFF. In DNA, the CDR3 is TGCAGCGCCCATGGGCGCCCCAGTGGGGGGCAGTTCTTC.

CDR3 bases: TGTGCCAGTAGTATAGCTTCGGGGAAAACAGATACGCAGTATTTT. As protein: CASSIASGKTDTQYF. The chain couples TRBV19 to TRBJ2-3, with TRBD2 as a possible D gene (5 bases). Trimming pared 1 base from V and 3 bases from J, leaving 11 bases between. CDR1 LNHDA and CDR2 SQIVND come from the germline V gene (reference sequence). There are 15 residues in the CDR3. Full variable domain (outside the CDR3, taken from reference TRBV19 and TRBJ2-3): DGGITQSPKYLFRKEGQNVTLSCEQNLNHDAMYWYRQDPGQGLRLIYYSQIVNDFQKGDIAEGYSVSREKKESFPLTVTSAQKNPTAFYLCASSIASGKTDTQYFGPGTRLTVL.

The V and J genes are TRBV4-1 and TRBJ2-1, with 14 bases matching TRBD2. J lost 8 bases, V lost 0 bases, and 9 bases had no gene match. The CDR3 is 18 residues long. CDR1 and CDR2 from the germline V gene are MGHRA and YSYEKL. Here the CDR3 reads CASSQERLAGGRGDEQFF. In DNA form, the CDR3 reads TGCGCCAGCAGCCAAGAAAGACTAGCGGGGGGGCGAGGGGATGAGCAGTTCTTC.

This clonotype was found a few times. It is likely a read error, because the conserved phenylalanine at the end of the CDR3 is missing. The DNA is omitted, as the CDR3 cannot be located on it reliably, and the CDR3 follows TCRdb's listing. The rearrangement links TRBV5-1 to TRBJ1-3. Including both end residues, the CDR3 is 8 amino acids long. Germline-derived CDR1 and CDR2 are SGHRS and YFSETQ. The CDR3 is CASRWLPT.

This clonotype was observed a handful of times. The chain couples TRBV4-3 to TRBJ2-3, with 9 positions matching TRBD2. Trimming at V came to 3 bases and at J to 5 bases, leaving 12 bases not matched to a gene. CDR1 LGHNA and CDR2 YSLEER come from the germline V gene. This CDR3 contains 17 residues. CDR3 sequence (DNA): TGCGCCAGCAGCCAGGACCGCATAGCGGGAGCTAGAGATACGCAGTATTTT. Its translation is CASSQDRIAGARDTQYF.

This clonotype has more than one count but fewer than ten. This chain uses TRBV11-1 with TRBJ2-3; the D gene is possibly TRBD1 (6 bases). The CDR3 consists of 19 residues. Trimming removed 1 base from V and 1 base from J, with 21 bases in between. The germline V gene encodes CDR1 SGHAT and CDR2 FQDESV (reference sequence). The CDR3 nucleotides are TGTGCCAGCAGCTTAGGTACCCTAAACCGGGACATCCGCACAGATACGCAGTATTTT. Amino acid sequence: CASSLGTLNRDIRTDTQYF.

V gene TRBV4-3 combines with J gene TRBJ2-7; 7 positions agree with TRBD2. After removal of 0 bases from V and 3 bases from J, the junction contained 17 bases not matched to a gene. This CDR3 has 19 amino acids. Germline V CDR1 and CDR2: LGHNA, YSLEER. The CDR3 sequence: CASSQDLPLLARVYYEQYF. The CDR3 DNA follows: TGCGCCAGCAGCCAAGATCTCCCTTTACTAGCGAGGGTTTACTACGAGCAGTACTTC.

V is TRBV12-3 or TRBV12-4 and J is TRBJ2-7; 10 bases line up with TRBD2. V trimming: 6 bases; J trimming: 3 bases; junction bases outside the gene matches: 14. The CDR3 covers 17 residues. The CDR3 loop reads CASRVRGPSGRHYEQYF. The DNA of the CDR3 is TGTGCCAGCAGAGTACGGGGGCCTAGCGGGAGACACTACGAGCAGTACTTC.

The rearrangement joins TRBV30 to TRBJ1-1; D possibly corresponds to TRBD1 (5 bases). The germline V and J ends were trimmed by 5 bases and 9 bases, with 13 bases remaining between them. Germline values: CDR1 GTSNPN, CDR2 SVGIG (reference sequence). The length of the CDR3 is 11 residues. The CDR3 sequence is CAWLGTFQAFF. The CDR3 nucleotides read TGTGCCTGGCTCGGGACCTTTCAAGCTTTCTTT.

The table lists this clonotype with many counts. The J gene is TRBJ2-1, the V gene TRBV4-1; 10 bases match TRBD2. The V and J ends lost 5 bases and 4 bases, in that order; junction bases with no gene match: 2. Germline loops: CDR1 MGHRA, CDR2 YSYEKL. The CDR3 loop spans 14 amino acids. This CDR3 is CASSWTSGYNEQFF. CDR3 DNA: TGCGCCAGCAGCTGGACTAGCGGATACAATGAGCAGTTCTTC.

The sample holds many counts of this clonotype. The chain joins TRBV12-3 or TRBV12-4 to TRBJ2-3; D gene ambiguous. Trimming shortened V by 3 bases and J by 2 bases, and 6 bases separated the two germline ends. This CDR3 has 13 residues. The CDR3 bases are TGTGCCAGCAGTTTTTGGGACACAGATACGCAGTATTTT. Translation gives CASSFWDTDTQYF.

This clonotype has only a few counts. The chain uses TRBV29-1 and TRBJ2-1; TRBD2 aligns across 8 bases. The CDR3 is 14 amino acids. Germline CDR1 and CDR2: SQVTM and ANQGSEA. The trim removed 1 base at V and 8 bases at J, leaving 7 bases unmatched. The CDR3 sequence: CSVEGLGLVDEQFF. The CDR3 DNA sequence: TGCAGCGTTGAAGGGTTGGGACTAGTCGATGAGCAGTTCTTC.

The V call is TRBV10-3, the J call TRBJ2-3; perhaps D is TRBD1 or TRBD2 (5 bases each). The V end was cut by 7 bases, the J end by 0 bases, with 11 bases between. Germline V lookup: CDR1 ENHRY, CDR2 SYGVKD. The CDR3 contains 14 residues. The CDR3 region has the DNA TGTGCCATCATGGGGCGGACTAGCACAGATACGCAGTATTTT. This translates into CAIMGRTSTDTQYF.